These 9 T cell receptor beta chains originate from one sample sequenced in a study of cytomegalovirus exposure and HLA in healthy donors. The study ran its PCR with 60 Vbeta and 13 Jbeta primers. Produced via immunoSEQ multiplex PCR; TCRdb's table is partial and in-frame only. The sample has under 150,000 clones; roughly 83% are singletons. Sequenced: PBMCs. These receptor sequences come from a girl aged 2 to 10 in good health and CMV-seronegative.

J is TRBJ1-1 and V is TRBV28, with a weak D call TRBD1 (6 bases). Trimming left V 9 bases short and J 0 bases short, with 17 bases between. The CDR3 contains 15 residues. In germline, CDR1 is MDHEN, CDR2 SYDVKM. CDR3 DNA: TGTGCCAGTAGACGGAACAGGGTCCTGAACACTGAAGCTTTCTTT. Its protein product is CASRRNRVLNTEAFF.

This chain joins TRBV9 and TRBJ2-2; D is unclear. CDR3 length equals 14 residues. V was clipped by 0 bases and J by 4 bases, with 7 bases between them. CDR1 SGDLS and CDR2 YYNGEE come from the germline V gene. For the CDR3, the DNA is TGTGCCAGCAGCGTAGACAGATTCACCGGGGAGCTGTTTTTT. Translated, it gives CASSVDRFTGELFF.

The rearrangement uses TRBV4-3 and TRBJ2-2; 15 nucleotides agree with TRBD2. The CDR3 consists of 17 residues. Germline V gene lookup returns CDR1 LGHNA and CDR2 YSLEER. V was pared by 4 bases and J by 5 bases, with 5 bases of the junction left unmatched. CDR3 residues: CASSPGLAGGQTGELFF. CDR3 in DNA: TGCGCCAGCAGCCCCGGACTAGCGGGGGGGCAAACCGGGGAGCTGTTTTTT.

The chain uses TRBV7-2 and TRBJ2-7; D call uncertain. The germline V gene encodes CDR1 SGHTA and CDR2 FQGNSA. With 4 bases removed from V and 1 base from J, the gap between germline ends came to 14 bases. The CDR3 length is 15 residues. This CDR3 is CASSSSYGASYEQYF. As DNA, the CDR3 is TGTGCCAGCAGCTCCTCTTACGGAGCTTCCTACGAGCAGTACTTC.

The chain is built from TRBV27 and TRBJ2-5; TRBD2 matches 7 bases. From germline, CDR1 is MNHEY and CDR2 SMNVEV (reference sequence). This CDR3 has 19 residues. V was clipped by 6 bases and J by 0 bases; unmatched bases: 19. The CDR3 is CASRLKAKGEGAHQETQYF. DNA of the CDR3: TGTGCCAGCAGACTAAAGGCGAAAGGGGAGGGTGCCCACCAAGAGACCCAGTACTTC.

The gene calls are TRBV7-9 and TRBJ2-2; TRBD2 aligns across 12 bases. Germline CDR1 and CDR2: SEHNR and FQNEAQ (reference sequence). The ends lost 4 bases at V and 6 bases at J; junction bases unmatched: 9. The CDR3 is made up of 17 amino acids. CDR3 protein: CASSWTLAGGYAGELFF. In DNA, the CDR3 is TGTGCCAGCAGCTGGACCCTAGCGGGAGGGTACGCCGGGGAGCTGTTTTTT.

This chain joins TRBV2 and TRBJ2-5, with 7 bases aligning to TRBD1. The germline gives CDR1 SNHLY, CDR2 FYNNEI. J was trimmed by 0 bases and V by 0 bases; bases with no gene match: 7. The CDR3 contains 17 residues. As DNA, the CDR3 is TGTGCCAGCAGTGAAGCGGGGACAGACATGTACCAAGAGACCCAGTACTTC. It specifies CASSEAGTDMYQETQYF.

In this sample, this clone turned up once. The rearrangement links TRBV4-1 to TRBJ2-2, with D perhaps matching TRBD2 (5 bases). V was cut by 0 bases and J by 6 bases, with 14 bases left in between. CDR1 MGHRA and CDR2 YSYEKL come from the germline V gene. The CDR3 totals 16 residues. The CDR3 reads CASSQEVGGYAGELFF. The CDR3 DNA sequence: TGCGCCAGCAGCCAAGAGGTAGGAGGTTACGCCGGGGAGCTGTTTTTT.

The chain is built from TRBV5-1 and TRBJ2-1; 15 nucleotides agree with TRBD2. The V and J ends lost 5 bases and 5 bases, in that order; junction bases with no gene match: 11. CDR1 is SGHRS and CDR2 is YFSETQ in the germline V gene. This CDR3 spans 18 amino acids. CDR3 nucleotide sequence: TGCGCCAGCAGTTTTGGACACGGACTAGCGGGAGGGAACAATGAGCAGTTCTTC. Translating it yields CASSFGHGLAGGNNEQFF.